This T cell receptor (beta chain) was sequenced during a study of T cells expressing NK-cell markers. At the level of the study: The TCR beta repertoires were obtained from sorted CD3+CD56+NKG2C+, CD3+CD56+NKG2C- and CD3+CD56-NKG2C+ T cells. HCMV seropositivity marked most of the eight sequenced donors; one was seronegative. Study results and caveats: These clonotypes, the leaders elsewhere, also led the CD3+CD56-NKG2C+ fraction in a handful of donors.

CDR3 size: 13 residues. Germline values: CDR1 SQVTM, CDR2 ANQGSEA. TCR beta cDNA was generated via 5'RACE template switching incorporating UMIs. For each CDR3 protein, TCRdb gives one entry from its re-call of the 5' RACE reads, without DNA. The sample holds hundreds of thousands of distinct CDR3 sequences. As to this clonotype: Its matching antigen is unknown.

This TCR derives from a man between 18 and 35 years old in good health. The J gene is TRBJ1-1, the V gene TRBV29-1; the D gene TCRdb calls, TRBD1, cannot be checked with no DNA. Specimen: blood T cells: a sorted CD56 or NKG2C T cell subset, CD4+ or CD8+ T cells, or bulk PBMC T cells (not recorded which). CDR3 protein: CSVTSGWDTEAFF.